This T cell receptor (beta chain) was observed in a study of CD8 T cells in ankylosing spondylitis. Study-level findings and limits: Blood of patients with ankylosing spondylitis appeared to be characterized by a TCR beta motif of several highly homologous variants. Clones tied to disease were said to be significantly enriched in matched ankylosing spondylitis synovial fluid. Peripheral blood held disease-linked clones only at relatively low frequency, and these were CD8+.

This clonotype came up a few times. Its specificity is not known. The authors made TCR beta libraries by quantitative 5'-RACE with molecular barcodes. TCRdb redid the calling of the 5' RACE reads with MiXCR, one entry per CDR3 protein. The sample consists of some 130,000 distinct CDR3 sequences, roughly 15% of them appearing once. Germline CDR1 SGHRS, CDR2 YFSETQ. The CDR3 has 15 residues. V dropped 4 bases and J dropped 5; count of bases not matched to a gene: 8. The chain has TRBV5-1 and TRBJ1-5, with TRBD1 matching 8 bases. Material for sequencing was blood, either unsorted or a sorted T cell fraction (not recorded which). The receptor was isolated from a female donor with ankylosing spondylitis or in good health (not recorded which). The DNA of the CDR3 is TGCGCCAGCAGCCCGGGGACAGGAGCCCATCAGCCCCAGCATTTT. This gives the protein CASSPGTGAHQPQHF.